This entry lists 20 T cell receptor beta chains sequenced from one sample in a study of human T cells and chemical hapten exposure (dated by TCRdb to about 2021). The library came from RACE. Sequenced using a NextSeq 500. Starting from the raw public reads, TCRdb applied fastp trimming at Q25, assembled clones with MiXCR and retained in-frame beta chains. Under each unique CDR3 protein, matching rows form one entry showing the most common genes and DNA. Within this sample are about 46,000 distinct CDR3 sequences, with 9.4% of them counted one time only. The leading ten clones occupy 11% to 15% of the sample. Taken with the paper, the label for time point translates to: pre-sensitization, week 0. Explained via the paper, the treatment or condition label denotes: therapeutic diphenylcyclopropenone sensitization with weekly scalp DPC. The sequencing here drew on whole blood, taken in connection with sensitization to the hapten diphenylcyclopropenone (DPC). These receptors all stem from a middle-aged woman with alopecia areata. Some clones in this sample may be carry-over from other donors' samples.

This clonotype showed up many times. The chain joins TRBV6-1 to TRBJ1-5; possible D gene TRBD1, 6 bases. V was trimmed by 1 base and J by 6 bases, leaving 10 bases between them. Looked up from germline, CDR1 is MNHNS and CDR2 is SASEGT. This CDR3 contains 14 residues. The CDR3 protein is CASSEGQASQPQHF. The DNA for the CDR3 is TGTGCCAGCAGTGAAGGACAGGCAAGTCAGCCCCAGCATTTT.

This clonotype was observed a handful of times. This chain connects TRBV6-1 to TRBJ1-2; TRBD1 aligns across 7 bases. This CDR3 comprises 15 residues. After removal of 2 bases from V and 4 bases from J, the junction contained 7 bases not matched to a gene. Germline loops: CDR1 MNHNS, CDR2 SASEGT. In nucleotides, the CDR3 is TGTGCCAGCAGTGAAATACAGGGGAGCACCTATGGCTACACCTTC. It encodes CASSEIQGSTYGYTF.

This clonotype showed up many times. This chain links TRBV9 with TRBJ2-5; possibly TRBD1 for D (6 bases). Germline-derived CDR1 and CDR2 are SGDLS and YYNGEE. The CDR3 length is 13 residues. Trimming cost V 3 bases and J 3 bases, with 9 bases left between them. CDR3 nucleotide sequence: TGTGCCAGCAGCGCCACAGGGAAAGAGACCCAGTACTTC. Its translation is CASSATGKETQYF.

This clonotype was seen a handful of times. CDR3 DNA sequence: TGTGCCAGCAACCGCGGGTTCCGGGACGAGCAGTACTTC. It translates to CASNRGFRDEQYF. The chain employs TRBV9 and TRBJ2-7; TRBD2 might be the D (5 bases). Germline CDR1 is SGDLS and CDR2 is YYNGEE. The V and J ends lost 6 bases and 5 bases respectively, with 15 bases between them. This CDR3 spans 13 amino acids.

Ten or more counts support this clonotype. J is TRBJ1-6 and V is TRBV7-3; D gene ambiguous. Germline V gives CDR1 SGHTA, CDR2 FQGTGA. V lost 2 bases to trimming and J lost 3 bases, with 8 bases between them. The CDR3 length is 15 residues. Here the CDR3 DNA reads TGTGCCAGCAGCTTACACGGCAACTATAATTCACCCCTCCACTTT. This codes for CASSLHGNYNSPLHF.

This clonotype was recorded a few times. The genes are TRBV28 and TRBJ1-2, with D possibly matching TRBD1 (6 bases). Trimming cost V 7 bases and J 7 bases, with 16 bases left between them. The CDR3 covers 13 residues. Germline V gene data show CDR1 as MDHEN and CDR2 as SYDVKM. CDR3 bases: TGTGCCAGCACTGCCGACAGGCTACGTGGCTACACCTTC. Translation gives CASTADRLRGYTF.

Ten or more counts support this clonotype. The V and J genes are TRBV18 and TRBJ2-6, with D hard to call. Germline V gives CDR1 KGHSH, CDR2 LQKENI. The CDR3 runs to 13 residues. V was cut by 8 bases and J by 0 bases, with 5 bases left in between. The chain's CDR3 is CASDPSGANVLTF. The CDR3 coding sequence is TGTGCCAGCGATCCCTCTGGGGCCAACGTCCTGACTTTC.

This clonotype was counted ten times or more. The chain uses TRBV20-1 and TRBJ2-2; no clear D. This CDR3 has 18 amino acids. Germline loops: CDR1 DFQATT, CDR2 SNEGSKA (reference sequence). Trimming took 1 base from V and 0 from J, leaving 18 bases between them. CDR3 sequence: CSARVREARSSNTGELFF. In DNA form, the CDR3 reads TGCAGTGCTAGAGTTCGTGAGGCAAGATCCTCGAACACCGGGGAGCTGTTTTTT.

The table lists this clonotype with a few counts. The V call is TRBV4-3, the J call TRBJ2-6; D remains ambiguous. With 1 base removed from V and 0 bases from J, the gap between germline ends came to 10 bases. There are 17 residues in the CDR3. Germline values: CDR1 LGHNA, CDR2 YSLEER. The CDR3 is CASSQGNSPSGANVLTF. The CDR3 DNA follows: TGCGCCAGCAGCCAAGGCAACAGCCCCTCTGGGGCCAACGTCCTGACTTTC.

The rearrangement joins TRBV7-2 to TRBJ2-1, with D hard to call. Trimming cost V 1 base and J 10 bases, with 8 bases left between them. The germline CDR1 and CDR2 sequences are SGHTA and FQGNSA. This CDR3 comprises 12 residues. CDR3 sequence (DNA): TGTGCCAGCAGCTTAGTTCTACGGGAGCAGTTCTTC. Residues: CASSLVLREQFF. The entire variable domain, with the rest obtained from reference TRBV7-2 and TRBJ2-1, is as follows: GAGVSQSPSNKVTEKGKDVELRCDPISGHTALYWYRQSLGQGLEFLIYFQGNSAPDKSGLPSDRFSAERTGGSVSTLTIQRTQQEDSAVYLCASSLVLREQFFGPGTRLTVL.

This clonotype was seen many times. The chain links TRBV12-3 or TRBV12-4 to TRBJ2-7, with D tentatively TRBD1 (5 bases). Trimming shortened V by 4 bases and J by 5 bases, and 12 bases separated the two germline ends. The CDR3 covers 13 residues. The CDR3 loop is CASSYQGSDEQYF. CDR3 nucleotide sequence: TGTGCCAGCAGTTATCAGGGTTCGGACGAGCAGTACTTC.

The rearrangement uses TRBV29-1 and TRBJ1-2, with D possibly being TRBD1 (5 bases). The V end was cut by 6 bases, the J end by 4 bases, with 21 bases between. The CDR3 runs to 15 residues. Germline-derived CDR1 and CDR2 are SQVTM and ANQGSEA. DNA for the CDR3: TGCAGCGTACACGATCCTGATCAGGGAGGCTATGGCTACACCTTC. The encoded protein is CSVHDPDQGGYGYTF.

The table lists this clonotype with many counts. V usage is TRBV20-1 and J usage is TRBJ2-3; D perhaps matches TRBD1 (5 bases). Germline V lookup: CDR1 DFQATT, CDR2 SNEGSKA (reference sequence). The ends were cut back, 0 bases at V and 2 bases at J, with 12 bases in the middle. CDR3 length equals 15 residues. The CDR3 loop reads CSARDQGLPTDTQYF. The CDR3 DNA follows: TGCAGTGCTAGAGATCAGGGCTTGCCCACAGATACGCAGTATTTT.

Concerning this clonotype: It may be a read error: a sequence one base away is much more abundant. The CDR3 bases are TGTGCCAGTAGTATGAGTCAGGGTCAGGGTGAGCAGTTCTTC. Translated, it gives CASSMSQGQGEQFF. The chain has TRBV19 and TRBJ2-1; tentatively, D is TRBD1 (5 bases). The germline CDR1 and CDR2 sequences are LNHDA and SQIVND (reference sequence). The CDR3 extends over 14 amino acids. Trimming removed 3 bases from V and 9 bases from J, with 15 bases in between. Based on the CDR3 plus reference TRBV19 and TRBJ2-1, the full variable domain is DGGITQSPKYLFRKEGQNVTLSCEQNLNHDAMYWYRQDPGQGLRLIYYSQIVNDFQKGDIAEGYSVSREKKESFPLTVTSAQKNPTAFYLCASSMSQGQGEQFFGPGTRLTVL.

The chain is built from TRBV6-1 and TRBJ2-3; 13 bases line up with TRBD2. V lost 5 bases and J lost 6; bases outside the gene matches: 5. The germline gives CDR1 MNHNS, CDR2 SASEGT. This CDR3 spans 15 amino acids. CDR3 bases: TGTGCCAGCAGTACTAGCGGGGGGGCAGTGGATACGCAGTATTTT. Its protein product is CASSTSGGAVDTQYF.

This clonotype has just a few counts. The rearrangement links TRBV5-1 to TRBJ1-1; D uncertain. Germline CDR1 SGHRS, CDR2 YFSETQ. With 0 bases removed from V and 1 base from J, the gap between germline ends came to 4 bases. The CDR3 extends over 13 amino acids. CDR3 sequence reads: CASSLDWNTEAFF. As DNA, the CDR3 is TGCGCCAGCAGCTTGGACTGGAACACTGAAGCTTTCTTT.

Ten or more counts support this clonotype. The chain combines TRBV29-1 with TRBJ1-2; D unresolved. CDR1 SQVTM and CDR2 ANQGSEA come from the germline V gene. This CDR3 has 12 residues. V shed 6 bases and J shed 4 bases, with 12 bases lying between them. Written as DNA, the CDR3 is TGCAGCGTCCCGGACGGCCTCTATGGCTACACCTTC. It codes for CSVPDGLYGYTF.

The CDR3 DNA reads as TGCAGCGTTGAACTAGCAGAGAACTATGGCTACACCTTC. Translating gives CSVELAENYGYTF. The chain links TRBV29-1 to TRBJ1-2; D remains unclear. This CDR3 has 13 amino acids. Germline loops: CDR1 SQVTM, CDR2 ANQGSEA. Trimming cost V 2 bases and J 2 bases, with 9 bases left between them.

This clonotype was seen only a few times. V and J are TRBV10-3 and TRBJ2-6; TRBD1 agrees at 7 bases. The CDR3 has 14 residues. Germline-derived CDR1 and CDR2 are ENHRY and SYGVKD. Unmatched junction bases numbered 6, after V lost 10 bases and J lost 3 bases. The CDR3 loop reads CATTGAGGANVLTF. Here the CDR3 DNA reads TGTGCCACCACAGGGGCTGGTGGGGCCAACGTCCTGACTTTC.

This clonotype was seen more than once but under ten times. V is TRBV5-1 and J is TRBJ1-2; D uncertain. The CDR3 is 13 amino acids. Trimming left V 3 bases short and J 4 bases short, with 10 bases between. CDR1 is SGHRS and CDR2 is YFSETQ in the germline V gene. The CDR3 sequence is CASSSPGPYGYTF. Written as DNA, the CDR3 is TGCGCCAGCAGCTCCCCAGGCCCCTATGGCTACACCTTC.